The rows below give T cell receptor beta chains drawn from one sample of a study of response to subunit inactivated influenza vaccine. TCRdb called the RT-PCR reads again in MiXCR, with one record for every CDR3 protein. The sample holds about 570,000 distinct CDR3 sequences; approximately 11% are singletons and the top ten take approximately 11%. The same data also went into a second study, on T cells expressing NK-cell markers.

The sequencing here drew on PBMCs from blood, taken on the day of vaccination. These receptor sequences come from a man aged 45-60 years who received an inactivated influenza vaccine. CDR3s include the opening cysteine and the closing phenylalanine or tryptophan. The D gene is left open where the match is weak. The size entry is marked missing in some rows and otherwise reads once, few, many or a size class.

v_gene,d_gene,abundance,j_gene,CDR3nt,CDR3aa
TRBV12-3/TRBV12-4,TRBD2,many,TRBJ2-3,TGTGCCAGCGGAAGTAGCGGGGGAGGCACAGATACGCAGTATTTT,CASGSSGGGTDTQYF
TRBV5-1,TRBD2,many,TRBJ2-5,TGCGCCAGCAGCCACCCTAGCGGGAGGAACCAAGAGACCCAGTACTTC,CASSHPSGRNQETQYF
TRBV6-2/TRBV6-3,TRBD1,many,TRBJ2-7,TGTGCCAGCAGTTATCTCTGGACAGGGGAATACGAGCAGTACTTC,CASSYLWTGEYEQYF
TRBV19,-,-,TRBJ2-7,TGTGCCAGTAGTATAGGAGCCGCGGGCGAGCAGTACTTC,CASSIGAAGEQYF
TRBV4-3,-,few,TRBJ2-5,TGCGCCAGCAGCCAAGAGGGGGGAGTTCTAAAGACCCAGTACTTC,CASSQEGGVLKTQYF
TRBV29-1,-,few,TRBJ2-4,TGCAGCGTACAGGGTGACAAAAACATTCAGTACTTC,CSVQGDKNIQYF
TRBV30,-,few,TRBJ1-2,TGTGCCTGGACCCAGGGAGCAAACTATGGCTACACCTTC,CAWTQGANYGYTF
TRBV4-3,TRBD1,-,TRBJ1-5,TGCGCCAGCAGCCAAGAGCGAGCAGGGGGTGGTCAGCCCCAGCATTTT,CASSQERAGGGQPQHF
TRBV7-9,-,-,TRBJ2-3,TGTGCCAGCAGCTTAGATTTCCGCGGCACAGATACGCAGTATTTT,CASSLDFRGTDTQYF
TRBV18,-,once,TRBJ2-1,TGTGCCAGCTCACCAGTCGGGGGCTACAATGAGCAGTTCTTC,CASSPVGGYNEQFF
TRBV28,-,many,TRBJ2-7,TGTGCCAGCAGTGTACACCTCGGGACCGGCCTAAGCTCCTACGAGCAGTACTTC,CASSVHLGTGLSSYEQYF
TRBV6-1,TRBD1,-,TRBJ2-1,TGTGCCAGCACGACCTACCCAGGGGGCGGCTACAATGAGCAGTTCTTC,CASTTYPGGGYNEQFF
TRBV6-5,-,-,TRBJ2-1,TGTGCCAGCAGTTTACACGGATTTTTCGACAATGAGCAGTTCTTC,CASSLHGFFDNEQFF
TRBV20-1,TRBD1,-,TRBJ2-3,TGCTGCGCTAGAGAGTATTCGGCAGGGGGAATGGATACGCAGTATTTT,CCAREYSAGGMDTQYF
TRBV2,-,few,TRBJ2-7,TGTGCCAGCAGTGAACGACCTGGCTACTACGAGCAGTACTTC,CASSERPGYYEQYF
TRBV3-1,TRBD2,-,TRBJ2-3,TGTGCCAGCAGCCACTCCCCAGGACTAGCGGGGGGGCCGGCAGATACGCAGTATTTT,CASSHSPGLAGGPADTQYF
TRBV7-9,-,few,TRBJ1-2,TGTGCCAGCAGCCACCCGGGGGAGTTATATGGCTACACCTTC,CASSHPGELYGYTF
TRBV28,TRBD2,-,TRBJ2-1,TGTGCCAGCAGTTTATGGGGGGGGACCTCCAATGAGCAGTTCTTC,CASSLWGGTSNEQFF
TRBV11-2,TRBD1,-,TRBJ2-3,TGTGCCAGCAGCACCTACAGGGGGATCGGGGCAGATACGCAGTATTTT,CASSTYRGIGADTQYF
TRBV18,-,-,TRBJ2-1,TGTGCCAGCTCACATGGGATGGATGAGCAGTTCTTC,CASSHGMDEQFF
TRBV10-3,-,-,TRBJ2-4,TGTGCCATCAGCGGGACCTCCGCGAGGGACATTCAGTACTTC,CAISGTSARDIQYF
TRBV20-1,-,-,TRBJ2-1,TGCAGTGCCCCCCCGGCGGGGTTAATCTCCTACAATGAGCAGTTCTTC,CSAPPAGLISYNEQFF
TRBV10-3,-,few,TRBJ1-4,TGTGCCATCAGTGATTTTAACAGCGAGGAAAAACTGTTTTTT,CAISDFNSEEKLFF
TRBV5-1,TRBD1,few,TRBJ2-7,TGCGCCAGCAGCATGGTCGGACAGGGGTACGAGCAGTACTTC,CASSMVGQGYEQYF
TRBV12-3/TRBV12-4,-,few,TRBJ2-7,TGTGCCAGCAGGCTAGCGTCCAGGGTGTACTTC,CASRLASRVYF
TRBV2,TRBD1,many,TRBJ1-1,TGTGCCAGCAGGCCACGGAGACAGGGGGTTGAAGCTTTCTTT,CASRPRRQGVEAFF
TRBV7-2,-,-,TRBJ1-2,TGTGCCAGCAGCTTAGACCCGGGGGCGAGAGGCTACACCTTC,CASSLDPGARGYTF
TRBV5-1,-,-,TRBJ2-5,TGCGCCAGCAGCCACGAGAGGGAGACCCAGTACTTC,CASSHERETQYF
TRBV7-9,-,-,TRBJ1-2,TGTGCCAGCAGCCCTGGAGGGGGTCTACACTATGGCTACACCTTC,CASSPGGGLHYGYTF
TRBV5-1,-,-,TRBJ1-1,TGCGCCAGCAGCTTGGAGGCACAAAACACTGAAGCTTTCTTT,CASSLEAQNTEAFF
TRBV14,-,few,TRBJ2-5,TGTGCCAGCAGCCCCCGGGACGTAAGATCGACCCAGTACTTC,CASSPRDVRSTQYF
TRBV4-1,-,few,TRBJ2-6,TGCGCCAGCAGCCTCCCCCTGGGAGCCAACGTCCTGACTTTC,CASSLPLGANVLTF
TRBV7-8,-,many,TRBJ2-7,TGTGCCAGCAGCTTATCACAGGGTGGATACGAGCAGTACTTC,CASSLSQGGYEQYF
TRBV12-3/TRBV12-4,TRBD2,few,TRBJ2-1,TGTGCCACCGGACTAGCGGGAGCGTGGGAGCAGTTCTTC,CATGLAGAWEQFF
TRBV12-3/TRBV12-4,-,few,TRBJ1-5,TGTGCCAGCAGTTTTCTGTATAGCAATCAGCCCCAGCATTTT,CASSFLYSNQPQHF
TRBV28,TRBD2,-,TRBJ2-7,TGTGCCAGCAGTATGGTGGGGAGCGGGAGTATCTACGAGCAGTACTTC,CASSMVGSGSIYEQYF
TRBV27,-,many,TRBJ1-5,TGTGCCAGCAGCCAAATTAGCAATCAGCCCCAGCATTTT,CASSQISNQPQHF
TRBV12-3/TRBV12-4,-,few,TRBJ2-1,TGTGCCAGCAGTTGGGACAAGCAGTTCTTC,CASSWDKQFF
TRBV10-3,TRBD2,-,TRBJ2-1,TGTGCCATCAGTGAGGGAGTCCCGGGACTAGCGGGATACAATGAGCAGTTCTTC,CAISEGVPGLAGYNEQFF
TRBV3-1,-,-,TRBJ2-1,TGTGCCAGCAGCCCCAGCTGGCTCGCGAGGGTTAATGAGCAGTTCTTC,CASSPSWLARVNEQFF
TRBV7-2,-,few,TRBJ1-2,TGTGCCAGCAGCCCGGTGAAGACAGCGGGCTATGGCTACACCTTC,CASSPVKTAGYGYTF
TRBV7-8,-,many,TRBJ2-2,TGTGCCAGCAGCTTAGCGTACCAGTCCGGGGAGCTGTTTTTT,CASSLAYQSGELFF
TRBV12-3/TRBV12-4,-,few,TRBJ2-7,TGTGCCAGCAGTTTAGGCAACCGGGCCGTCGAGCAGTACTTC,CASSLGNRAVEQYF
TRBV6-1,-,many,TRBJ2-3,TGTGCCAGCAGCCTAACAGGGAGGACCACAGATACGCAGTATTTT,CASSLTGRTTDTQYF
TRBV28,-,few,TRBJ1-3,TGTGCCACCGGGGCCCGTTACTCTGGAAACACCATATATTTT,CATGARYSGNTIYF
TRBV14,-,-,TRBJ1-2,TGTGCCAGCAGCCAAGTTCCAGGGATGTTGGGAGGCTACACCTTC,CASSQVPGMLGGYTF
TRBV29-1,-,-,TRBJ1-1,TGCAGCACGAGTCTCTACTCTGAAGCTTTCTTT,CSTSLYSEAFF
TRBV19,-,few,TRBJ2-2,TGTGCCAGTAGTATCGCAGGTATTTTGGACACCGGGGAGCTGTTTTTT,CASSIAGILDTGELFF
TRBV5-5,-,few,TRBJ2-1,TGTGCCAGCAGCCCGATGGAGGCTACCTACAATGAGCAGTTCTTC,CASSPMEATYNEQFF